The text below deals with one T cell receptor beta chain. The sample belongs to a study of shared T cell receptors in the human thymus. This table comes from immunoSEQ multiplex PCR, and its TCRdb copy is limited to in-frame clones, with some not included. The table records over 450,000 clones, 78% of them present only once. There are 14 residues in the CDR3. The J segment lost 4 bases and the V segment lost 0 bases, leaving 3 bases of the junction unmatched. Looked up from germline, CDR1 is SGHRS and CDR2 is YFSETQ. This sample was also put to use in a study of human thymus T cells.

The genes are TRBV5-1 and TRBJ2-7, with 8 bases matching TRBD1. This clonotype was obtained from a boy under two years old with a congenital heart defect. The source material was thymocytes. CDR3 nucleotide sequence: TGCGCCAGCAGCTTGGGGACAGGGCCTTACGAGCAGTACTTC. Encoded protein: CASSLGTGPYEQYF.